Following are 24 T cell receptor beta chains from one sample sequenced in a study of vaccination and CD4 T cells after COVID-19. Treatment reported: roughly ten-day PBMC culture with coronavirus spike peptide pools or control peptides (ViraFEST assay). No antigens are known for them. With the Oncomine TCR Beta short-read assay, DNA from cultured CD4+ T cells was sequenced. TCRdb re-called the PCR reads through MiXCR, storing one row per CDR3 protein. The sample yields around 20,000 distinct CDR3 sequences, roughly 50% seen once. What was sequenced was cultured CD4+ T cells from blood. The receptor source for this set is a human donor with COVID-19.

CDR3 DNA: TGTGCCAGCAGCTTAAACAGCCTCTATGGCTACACCTTC. Protein sequence: CASSLNSLYGYTF. This chain links TRBV7-9 with TRBJ1-2; D uncertain. The CDR3 length is 13 residues. The germline CDR1 and CDR2 sequences are SEHNR and FQNEAQ (reference sequence). Trimming shortened V by 2 bases and J by 4 bases, and 8 bases separated the two germline ends.

This clonotype has more than one count but fewer than ten. The genes are TRBV28 and TRBJ2-5; 7 bases map to TRBD1. Per germline, CDR1 MDHEN and CDR2 SYDVKM. V dropped 5 bases and J dropped 6; count of bases not matched to a gene: 9. The CDR3 runs 14 residues. Here the CDR3 reads CASSPPGQTKTQYF. The CDR3 DNA follows: TGTGCCAGCAGTCCCCCGGGACAGACGAAGACCCAGTACTTC. The full variable domain, completed using reference TRBV28 and TRBJ2-5, is DVKVTQSSRYLVKRTGEKVFLECVQDMDHENMFWYRQDPGLGLRLIYFSYDVKMKEKGDIPEGYSVSREKKERFSLILESASTNQTSMYLCASSPPGQTKTQYFGPGTRLLVL.

The chain combines TRBV30 with TRBJ1-5; D perhaps matches TRBD1 (6 bases). V was trimmed by 4 bases and J by 3 bases, leaving 13 bases between them. In germline, CDR1 is GTSNPN, CDR2 SVGIG (reference sequence). The CDR3 is made up of 14 amino acids. The CDR3 DNA reads as TGTGCCTGGACCCTCGGGGACACCAATCAGCCCCAGCATTTT. Amino acid sequence: CAWTLGDTNQPQHF.

The chain joins TRBV6-1 to TRBJ1-2, with D possibly TRBD1 on 6 matching bases. Trimming removed 3 bases at V and 4 bases at J, with 12 bases between. The length of the CDR3 is 14 residues. From germline, CDR1 is MNHNS and CDR2 SASEGT. CDR3 region: CASSDRTESYGYTF. CDR3 DNA sequence: TGTGCCAGCAGTGATAGGACAGAGAGCTATGGCTACACCTTC.

The chain has TRBV10-3 and TRBJ2-7; D gene unclear. Germline V gene sequence: CDR1 ENHRY, CDR2 SYGVKD. V lost 4 bases and J lost 0, with 10 bases in between. The CDR3 runs 14 residues. This chain's CDR3 is CAISVEQTSYEQYF. In nucleotides, the CDR3 is TGTGCCATCAGTGTTGAACAGACCTCCTACGAGCAGTACTTC.

The V and J genes are TRBV5-1 and TRBJ1-3; 8 positions match TRBD1. Germline V gives CDR1 SGHRS, CDR2 YFSETQ. The CDR3 is made up of 14 amino acids. V trimming: 5 bases; J trimming: 2 bases; junction bases outside the gene matches: 3. The CDR3 DNA sequence: TGCGCCAGCAGTTCACAGGGGGCTGGAAACACCATATATTTT. This encodes CASSSQGAGNTIYF. The entire variable domain, with the rest obtained from reference TRBV5-1 and TRBJ1-3, is as follows: KAGVTQTPRYLIKTRGQQVTLSCSPISGHRSVSWYQQTPGQGLQFLFEYFSETQRNKGNFPGRFSGRQFSNSRSEMNVSTLELGDSALYLCASSSQGAGNTIYFGEGSWLTVV.

This chain uses TRBV28 with TRBJ1-6; 9 bases agree with TRBD1. The V gene end was trimmed by 3 bases and the J gene end by 8 bases; junction bases not matched to a gene: 5. The germline CDR1 and CDR2 sequences are MDHEN and SYDVKM. This CDR3 is built from 15 residues. CDR3 in amino acids: CASSLDRGWYSPLHF. The CDR3 nucleotides read TGTGCCAGCAGTTTGGACAGGGGATGGTATTCACCCCTCCACTTT.

This clonotype has more than one count but fewer than ten. The chain couples TRBV7-2 to TRBJ2-7; D is perhaps TRBD1 (7 bases). CDR1 is SGHTA and CDR2 is FQGNSA in the germline V gene. V gave up 4 bases and J gave up 5 bases, with 24 bases separating them. The CDR3 runs 17 residues. The CDR3 reads CASSYLDRGTVLNEQYF. The CDR3 region has the DNA TGTGCCAGCAGCTATTTGGATCGGGGGACAGTATTGAACGAGCAGTACTTC.

The chain has TRBV20-1 and TRBJ2-3; TRBD2 might be the D (6 bases). Germline CDR1 reads DFQATT; CDR2 reads SNEGSKA (reference sequence). CDR3 length: 15 amino acids. V was shortened by 6 bases and J by 1 base, with 17 bases between the two germline ends. The CDR3 DNA reads TGCAGTGCAGGGGCCCGGTGGGGGGGCACAGATACGCAGTATTTT. As protein: CSAGARWGGTDTQYF.

This rearrangement joins TRBV2 to TRBJ1-4, with 9 bases aligning to TRBD1. The V gene end was trimmed by 6 bases and the J gene end by 4 bases; junction bases not matched to a gene: 3. The CDR3 extends over 14 amino acids. Per the germline V gene, CDR1 is SNHLY and CDR2 is FYNNEI. The CDR3 reads CASRGTGFNEKLFF. CDR3 DNA: TGTGCCAGCAGGGGGACAGGGTTTAATGAAAAACTGTTTTTT.

The table lists this clonotype with a count of one. The chain links TRBV12-3 or TRBV12-4 to TRBJ2-3; 8 bases agree with TRBD2. This CDR3 has 15 residues. Trimming cost V 3 bases and J 2 bases; bases outside gene matches: 4. CDR3 loop: CASSFGGGPTDTQYF. Here the CDR3 DNA reads TGTGCCAGCAGTTTCGGGGGGGGACCCACAGATACGCAGTATTTT.

V usage is TRBV7-2 and J usage is TRBJ2-5, with D possibly being TRBD1 (5 bases). The CDR3 runs to 16 residues. CDR1 is SGHTA, CDR2 FQGNSA, per germline. V shed 1 base and J shed 4 bases, with 16 bases lying between them. CDR3 nucleotides: TGTGCCAGCAGCTTAGTAGGACCCCAAAGGGGAGAGACCCAGTACTTC. This encodes CASSLVGPQRGETQYF.

This chain connects TRBV7-9 to TRBJ1-1; no reliable D call. Between the trimmed V and J ends, which lost 7 bases and 0 bases, there was a span of 6 bases. The germline CDR1 and CDR2 sequences are SEHNR and FQNEAQ (reference sequence). The CDR3 is made up of 12 amino acids. CDR3 nucleotide sequence: TGTGCCAGCACCGTTATGAACACTGAAGCTTTCTTT. Amino acid sequence: CASTVMNTEAFF. Full variable domain (missing parts from reference TRBV7-9 and TRBJ1-1): DTGVSQNPRHKITKRGQNVTFRCDPISEHNRLYWYRQTLGQGPEFLTYFQNEAQLEKSRLLSDRFSAERPKGSFSTLEIQRTEQGDSAMYLCASTVMNTEAFFGQGTRLTVV.

The table lists this clonotype with a count of one. The chain employs TRBV20-1 and TRBJ2-3; 8 nucleotides line up with TRBD1. V trimming: 4 bases; J trimming: 0 bases; junction bases outside the gene matches: 15. The CDR3 spans 18 residues. Germline CDR1 DFQATT, CDR2 SNEGSKA (reference sequence). CDR3 in DNA: TGCAGTGCTAACCCGCCCCTCGGGGGACAGGCTAGCACAGATACGCAGTATTTT. Amino acid sequence: CSANPPLGGQASTDTQYF.

This clonotype was observed a few times. The chain uses TRBV11-3 and TRBJ2-3; 13 bases fit TRBD2. The length of the CDR3 is 14 residues. The germline CDR1 and CDR2 sequences are SGHNT and YENEEA. J gave up 10 bases and V 11 bases, and 12 bases lay outside the gene matches. The CDR3 DNA follows: TGTGCCGTATCACTAGCGGGGGGGACTAATGCGCAGTATTTT. Its protein is CAVSLAGGTNAQYF. The full variable domain, its missing parts supplied by reference TRBV11-3 and TRBJ2-3, is EAGVVQSPRYKIIEKKQPVAFWCNPISGHNTLYWYLQNLGQGPELLIRYENEEAVDDSQLPKDRFSAERLKGVDSTLKIQPAELGDSAVYLCAVSLAGGTNAQYFGPGTRLTVL.

The chain recombines TRBV10-1 with TRBJ1-1, with 7 bases fitting TRBD1. The V gene end was trimmed by 6 bases and the J gene end by 4 bases; junction bases not matched to a gene: 8. CDR1 and CDR2 (germline): WNHNN, SYGVQD (reference sequence). The CDR3 extends over 14 amino acids. CDR3 nucleotides: TGCGCCAGCAGAGCAGGGGGAGACGCCACTGAAGCTTTCTTT. This gives the protein CASRAGGDATEAFF.

The chain recombines TRBV25-1 with TRBJ2-7; D could derive from TRBD1 or TRBD2 (5 bases each). With 7 bases removed from V and 0 bases from J, the gap between germline ends came to 13 bases. CDR3 length equals 14 residues. The germline V gene encodes CDR1 MGHDK and CDR2 SYGVNS. CDR3 protein: CASNRGDSSYEQYF. Written as DNA, the CDR3 is TGTGCCAGCAATAGAGGGGATAGCTCCTACGAGCAGTACTTC.

The gene calls are TRBV7-2 and TRBJ1-1; D gene unclear. CDR1 and CDR2 from the germline V gene are SGHTA and FQGNSA. There are 11 residues in the CDR3. V was shortened by 5 bases and J by 4 bases, with 5 bases between the two germline ends. The CDR3 protein is CASSPFTEAFF. The CDR3 region has the DNA TGTGCCAGCAGCCCGTTCACTGAAGCTTTCTTT.

The chain employs TRBV15 and TRBJ1-2; D possibly corresponds to TRBD1 (5 bases). V gave up 0 bases and J gave up 6 bases, with 17 bases separating them. This CDR3 region has 16 residues. Per the germline V gene, CDR1 is LNHNV and CDR2 is YYDKDF (reference sequence). The CDR3 DNA sequence: TGTGCCACCAGCAGAGAAAGGGCAGGGCCCTCTGATGGCTACACCTTC. Protein product: CATSRERAGPSDGYTF.

V is TRBV24-1 and J is TRBJ1-5; D call uncertain. CDR1 and CDR2 from the germline V gene are KGHDR and SFDVKD. V lost 4 bases and J 5 bases, leaving 14 bases between the germline ends. CDR3 size: 15 residues. CDR3 amino acids: CATSDPPRDYQPQHF. In DNA, the CDR3 is TGTGCCACCAGTGACCCTCCCCGGGATTATCAGCCCCAGCATTTT.

The chain combines TRBV5-1 with TRBJ1-2; 10 bases fit TRBD1. V trimming: 4 bases; J trimming: 4 bases; junction bases outside the gene matches: 7. Germline CDR1 reads SGHRS; CDR2 reads YFSETQ. The CDR3 is made up of 15 amino acids. CDR3 region: CASSMGQGNGYGYTF. The CDR3 bases are TGCGCCAGCAGCATGGGACAGGGGAACGGCTATGGCTACACCTTC.

The chain employs TRBV20-1 and TRBJ1-2, with D perhaps matching TRBD1 (5 bases). V lost 0 bases, J lost 4 bases, and 12 bases lay in between. This CDR3 is built from 14 residues. CDR1 is DFQATT and CDR2 is SNEGSKA in the germline V gene (reference sequence). The CDR3 loop is CSARDPGGIYGYTF. The CDR3 coding sequence is TGCAGTGCTAGAGATCCCGGGGGGATCTATGGCTACACCTTC.

This sequence joins TRBV6-1 and TRBJ1-4; D is uncertain. The CDR3 contains 13 residues. Looked up from germline, CDR1 is MNHNS and CDR2 is SASEGT. V lost 6 bases, J lost 5 bases, and 10 bases lay in between. Here the CDR3 DNA reads TGTGCCAGCAGCACCGGGATCAATGAAAAACTGTTTTTT. This translates into CASSTGINEKLFF.

The chain recombines TRBV7-8 with TRBJ1-6, with a tentative D call TRBD1 (5 bases). This CDR3 is built from 14 residues. CDR1 is SGHVS, CDR2 FQNEAQ, per germline. Trimming left V 4 bases short and J 7 bases short, with 11 bases between. CDR3 sequence reads: CASSSGLWNSPLHF. The CDR3 bases are TGTGCCAGCAGCTCGGGACTATGGAATTCACCCCTCCACTTT.